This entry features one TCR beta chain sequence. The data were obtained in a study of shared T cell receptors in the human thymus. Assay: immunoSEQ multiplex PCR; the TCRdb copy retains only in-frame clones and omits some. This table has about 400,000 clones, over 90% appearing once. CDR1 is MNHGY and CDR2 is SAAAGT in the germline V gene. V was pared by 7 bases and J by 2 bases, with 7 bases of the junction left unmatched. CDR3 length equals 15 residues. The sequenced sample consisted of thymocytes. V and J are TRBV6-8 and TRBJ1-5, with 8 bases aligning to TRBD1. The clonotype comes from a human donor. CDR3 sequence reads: CASTHGQGGNQPQHF. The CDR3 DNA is TGTGCCAGCACCCATGGACAGGGTGGCAATCAGCCCCAGCATTTT.